Presented here are 3 T cell receptor beta chains from one specimen sequenced in a study of blood T cell repertoires in COVID-19. Clones were sequenced by immunoSEQ multiplex PCR, and TCRdb holds only the in-frame ones, with some missing. The table includes hundreds of thousands of clones, 70% to 90% detected once. Sequencing was done on a sample of peripheral blood. The receptor source for this set is a woman aged 25 to 45 with active or convalescent COVID-19.

The chain joins TRBV7-9 to TRBJ1-5, with D unresolved. The germline V gene has CDR1 SEHNR and CDR2 FQNEAQ (reference sequence). The CDR3 is 12 residues long. Trimming shortened V by 0 bases and J by 6 bases, and 3 bases separated the two germline ends. CDR3 region: CASSLAAQPQHF. The CDR3 DNA reads TGTGCCAGCAGCTTAGCGGCTCAGCCCCAGCATTTT.

V gene TRBV3-1 (or the pseudogene TRBV3-2) combines with J gene TRBJ2-2; the D is unclear. Trimming removed 4 bases at V and 4 bases at J, with 13 bases between. CDR1 is LGHDT and CDR2 is YNNKEL in the germline V gene (reference sequence). The CDR3 runs 15 residues. The CDR3 DNA reads as TGTGCCAGCAGCCCCCGAATATCGAGCACCGGGGAGCTGTTTTTT. Protein sequence: CASSPRISSTGELFF.

This clone was detected a few times. Other DNA sequences from this sample encode an identical CDR3 as well. The rearrangement links TRBV18 to TRBJ2-1; no clear D. Germline loops: CDR1 KGHSH, CDR2 LQKENI. The CDR3 extends over 13 amino acids. V was trimmed by 6 bases and J by 4 bases, leaving 10 bases between them. CDR3 region: CASSPPGYNEQFF. The CDR3 DNA reads TGTGCCAGCTCCCCTCCGGGTTACAATGAGCAGTTCTTC.